This is a list of T cell receptor beta chains from one sample in a study of control samples from healthy donors and cancer patients. Libraries were prepared by immunoSEQ multiplex PCR; TCRdb keeps only in-frame clonotypes and omits some of them. The sample lists approximately 230,000 clones, around 80% occurring once. Sequenced material: PBMCs. These receptors were collected from a woman aged 55-69 years with lung cancer. Both conserved end residues are part of each CDR3. The D gene is left open where the match is weak. A row's size may be missing; if present it is once, few, many or a size class.

v_gene: TRBV19
d_gene: TRBD1
abundance: -
j_gene: TRBJ2-7
CDR3aa: CASRRGQGEYEQYF
CDR3nt: TGTGCCAGTAGAAGAGGACAGGGCGAGTACGAGCAGTACTTC

v_gene: TRBV5-8
d_gene: -
abundance: -
j_gene: TRBJ1-6
CDR3aa: CASSWKKLRNSPLHF
CDR3nt: TGTGCCAGCAGTTGGAAAAAACTTCGTAATTCACCCCTCCACTTT

v_gene: TRBV3-1/TRBV3-2
d_gene: -
abundance: -
j_gene: TRBJ2-7
CDR3aa: CASSQLGGTYEQYF
CDR3nt: TGTGCCAGCAGCCAACTGGGCGGAACCTACGAGCAGTACTTC

v_gene: TRBV28
d_gene: TRBD1
abundance: -
j_gene: TRBJ1-2
CDR3aa: CASSSTGGNTF
CDR3nt: TGTGCCAGCAGTTCGACAGGGGGTAACACCTTC

v_gene: TRBV19
d_gene: -
abundance: -
j_gene: TRBJ2-1
CDR3aa: CASSIALGQLNEQFF
CDR3nt: TGTGCCAGTAGTATAGCTTTAGGACAGTTGAATGAGCAGTTCTTC

v_gene: TRBV7-9
d_gene: TRBD2
abundance: -
j_gene: TRBJ2-1
CDR3aa: CASSLSLAGSYNEQFF
CDR3nt: TGTGCCAGCAGCTTGTCACTAGCGGGCTCCTACAATGAGCAGTTCTTC

v_gene: TRBV7-2
d_gene: TRBD1
abundance: -
j_gene: TRBJ1-6
CDR3aa: CASSFGTGRNSPLHF
CDR3nt: TGTGCCAGCAGCTTCGGGACAGGGCGTAATTCACCCCTCCACTTT

v_gene: TRBV6-6
d_gene: -
abundance: few
j_gene: TRBJ2-5
CDR3aa: CASRTLEVETQYF
CDR3nt: TGTGCCAGCAGAACACTGGAAGTAGAGACCCAGTACTTC

v_gene: TRBV18
d_gene: -
abundance: -
j_gene: TRBJ2-3
CDR3aa: CASSPGSTDTQYF
CDR3nt: TGTGCCAGCTCACCAGGTTCGACAGATACGCAGTATTTT

v_gene: TRBV5-4
d_gene: -
abundance: many
j_gene: TRBJ2-5
CDR3aa: CASSLVVSKETQYF
CDR3nt: TGTGCCAGCAGCTTGGTGGTGTCGAAGGAGACCCAGTACTTC

v_gene: TRBV19
d_gene: TRBD1
abundance: -
j_gene: TRBJ1-2
CDR3aa: CASSPEDRGFSYGYTF
CDR3nt: TGTGCCAGTAGTCCAGAGGACAGGGGATTCAGCTATGGCTACACCTTC

v_gene: TRBV5-4
d_gene: TRBD1
abundance: -
j_gene: TRBJ2-1
CDR3aa: CASSLRRQGRSYNEQFF
CDR3nt: TGTGCCAGCAGCTTGAGGAGACAGGGAAGATCCTACAATGAGCAGTTCTTC

v_gene: TRBV28
d_gene: -
abundance: -
j_gene: TRBJ1-2
CDR3aa: CASSLSRFYGYTF
CDR3nt: TGTGCCAGCAGTTTATCCAGGTTCTATGGCTACACCTTC

v_gene: TRBV5-1
d_gene: -
abundance: -
j_gene: TRBJ2-5
CDR3aa: CASSLSMGADQETQYF
CDR3nt: TGCGCCAGCAGCCTATCAATGGGGGCAGACCAAGAGACCCAGTACTTC

v_gene: TRBV6-6
d_gene: -
abundance: -
j_gene: TRBJ2-1
CDR3aa: CASRDSSGTHEQFF
CDR3nt: TGTGCCAGCAGGGATTCCTCGGGGACCCATGAGCAGTTCTTC

v_gene: TRBV10-3
d_gene: TRBD1
abundance: -
j_gene: TRBJ1-3
CDR3aa: CAISDRDRFSGNTIYF
CDR3nt: TGTGCCATCAGTGATCGGGACAGGTTCTCTGGAAACACCATATATTTT

v_gene: TRBV7-3
d_gene: -
abundance: -
j_gene: TRBJ2-6
CDR3aa: CASSLTTANVLTF
CDR3nt: TGTGCCAGCAGCTTAACGACGGCCAACGTCCTGACTTTC

v_gene: TRBV18
d_gene: -
abundance: -
j_gene: TRBJ2-7
CDR3aa: CASSPSHSYEQYF
CDR3nt: TGTGCCAGCTCACCGAGCCACTCCTACGAGCAGTACTTC

v_gene: TRBV21-1
d_gene: -
abundance: -
j_gene: TRBJ2-2
CDR3aa: CARGRGTPGGLFF
CDR3nt: TGTGCCAGGGGACGAGGGACCCCGGGGGGGCTGTTTTTT

v_gene: TRBV11-2
d_gene: TRBD2
abundance: -
j_gene: TRBJ2-2
CDR3aa: CASSSGLASYTGELFF
CDR3nt: TGTGCCAGCAGCTCCGGACTAGCGAGCTACACCGGGGAGCTGTTTTTT

v_gene: TRBV11-2
d_gene: TRBD1
abundance: -
j_gene: TRBJ2-1
CDR3aa: CASSFRPGQGNYNEQFF
CDR3nt: TGTGCCAGCAGTTTTCGCCCGGGACAGGGAAACTACAATGAGCAGTTCTTC

v_gene: TRBV4-2
d_gene: TRBD2
abundance: once
j_gene: TRBJ2-7
CDR3aa: CASSQDLAGGYEQYF
CDR3nt: TGTGCCAGCAGCCAAGACCTAGCGGGAGGGTACGAGCAGTACTTC

v_gene: TRBV19
d_gene: TRBD2
abundance: once
j_gene: TRBJ2-7
CDR3aa: CASTRSGGSSYEQYF
CDR3nt: TGTGCCAGTACCCGAAGCGGGGGAAGCTCCTACGAGCAGTACTTC

v_gene: TRBV12-3/TRBV12-4
d_gene: -
abundance: -
j_gene: TRBJ1-2
CDR3aa: CASSSSARYGYTF
CDR3nt: TGTGCCAGCAGTTCAAGTGCGCGCTATGGCTACACCTTC

v_gene: TRBV6-1
d_gene: TRBD2
abundance: -
j_gene: TRBJ2-1
CDR3aa: CASSEPGRGGDNEQFF
CDR3nt: TGTGCCAGCAGTGAACCAGGGCGGGGGGGCGACAATGAGCAGTTCTTC

v_gene: TRBV18
d_gene: -
abundance: -
j_gene: TRBJ1-2
CDR3aa: CASSRRDQGYTF
CDR3nt: TGTGCCAGCTCACGACGGGATCAGGGCTACACCTTC

v_gene: TRBV21-1
d_gene: -
abundance: -
j_gene: TRBJ1-5
CDR3aa: CARTEQTRGGEGLSNQPQHF
CDR3nt: TGTGCCAGGACCGAACAAACCAGAGGTGGGGAGGGATTGAGCAATCAGCCCCAGCATTTT

v_gene: TRBV4-1
d_gene: TRBD1
abundance: -
j_gene: TRBJ2-7
CDR3aa: CASSQADRLYEQYF
CDR3nt: TGCGCCAGCAGCCAAGCGGACAGGCTTTACGAGCAGTACTTC

v_gene: TRBV18
d_gene: TRBD2
abundance: -
j_gene: TRBJ2-5
CDR3aa: CASSPLAGSQETQYF
CDR3nt: TGTGCCAGCTCACCTCTAGCGGGGTCCCAAGAGACCCAGTACTTC

v_gene: TRBV28
d_gene: TRBD1
abundance: -
j_gene: TRBJ1-4
CDR3aa: CASSLLDRANEKLFF
CDR3nt: TGTGCCAGCAGTTTATTGGACAGGGCGAATGAAAAACTGTTTTTT

v_gene: TRBV18
d_gene: TRBD1
abundance: -
j_gene: TRBJ2-2
CDR3aa: CASSTGTGTGELFF
CDR3nt: TGTGCCAGCTCAACAGGGACAGGGACCGGGGAGCTGTTTTTT

v_gene: TRBV5-4
d_gene: TRBD1
abundance: -
j_gene: TRBJ1-1
CDR3aa: CASSARDLTGDTEAFF
CDR3nt: TGTGCCAGCAGCGCCCGGGACCTAACAGGGGACACTGAAGCTTTCTTT

v_gene: TRBV20-1
d_gene: TRBD1
abundance: once
j_gene: TRBJ2-1
CDR3aa: CSAWAGTGQFF
CDR3nt: TGCAGTGCTTGGGCCGGGACAGGTCAGTTCTTC

v_gene: TRBV3-1/TRBV3-2
d_gene: -
abundance: -
j_gene: TRBJ1-6
CDR3aa: CASSLTGNSPLHF
CDR3nt: TGTGCCAGCAGCCTCACAGGGAATTCACCCCTCCACTTT

v_gene: TRBV5-1
d_gene: TRBD1
abundance: -
j_gene: TRBJ1-1
CDR3aa: CASRPTTGGTEAFF
CDR3nt: TGCGCCAGCAGACCAACCACAGGGGGCACTGAAGCTTTCTTT

v_gene: TRBV6-4
d_gene: -
abundance: few
j_gene: TRBJ2-7
CDR3aa: CASSGVLGENNSYEQYF
CDR3nt: TGTGCCAGCAGTGGCGTGCTTGGGGAAAACAACTCCTACGAGCAGTACTTC

v_gene: TRBV7-8
d_gene: -
abundance: -
j_gene: TRBJ2-1
CDR3aa: CASSARAREQFF
CDR3nt: TGTGCCAGCAGCGCTCGGGCGCGTGAGCAGTTCTTC

v_gene: TRBV10-1
d_gene: TRBD2
abundance: -
j_gene: TRBJ2-2
CDR3aa: CASSVSWTSGSPGELFF
CDR3nt: TGCGCCAGCAGTGTTTCCTGGACTAGCGGGAGTCCCGGGGAGCTGTTTTTT

v_gene: TRBV6-5
d_gene: TRBD2
abundance: -
j_gene: TRBJ2-1
CDR3aa: CASSYSGGTEFF
CDR3nt: TGTGCCAGCAGTTACTCGGGAGGGACCGAGTTCTTC

v_gene: TRBV24-1
d_gene: TRBD1
abundance: -
j_gene: TRBJ2-6
CDR3aa: CATSDGNGDRISGANVLTF
CDR3nt: TGTGCCACCAGTGATGGAAACGGGGACAGGATTTCTGGGGCCAACGTCCTGACTTTC

v_gene: TRBV3-1/TRBV3-2
d_gene: TRBD2
abundance: -
j_gene: TRBJ2-1
CDR3aa: CASSQVTSGNRNEQFF
CDR3nt: TGTGCCAGCAGCCAAGTCACTAGCGGGAACAGGAATGAGCAGTTCTTC

v_gene: TRBV5-1
d_gene: TRBD1
abundance: -
j_gene: TRBJ1-1
CDR3aa: CASSWGQSNTEAFF
CDR3nt: TGCGCCAGCAGCTGGGGACAGTCGAACACTGAAGCTTTCTTT

v_gene: TRBV2
d_gene: -
abundance: once
j_gene: TRBJ2-1
CDR3aa: CASSENTRGVNEQFF
CDR3nt: TGTGCCAGCAGTGAAAATACGAGGGGTGTGAATGAGCAGTTCTTC

v_gene: TRBV6-6
d_gene: TRBD1
abundance: -
j_gene: TRBJ1-5
CDR3aa: CASSAQGANQPQHF
CDR3nt: TGTGCCAGCAGTGCACAGGGGGCAAATCAGCCCCAGCATTTT

v_gene: TRBV12-5
d_gene: -
abundance: -
j_gene: TRBJ2-1
CDR3aa: CASGSPPSPYNEQFF
CDR3nt: TGTGCTAGTGGTTCACCCCCCTCTCCCTACAATGAGCAGTTCTTC

v_gene: TRBV27
d_gene: -
abundance: -
j_gene: TRBJ1-5
CDR3aa: CASSSGRGNQPQHF
CDR3nt: TGTGCCAGCAGTAGCGGACGGGGCAATCAGCCCCAGCATTTT

v_gene: TRBV28
d_gene: -
abundance: few
j_gene: TRBJ1-2
CDR3aa: CASSLAGADYGYTF
CDR3nt: TGTGCCAGCAGTCTCGCCGGGGCAGACTATGGCTACACCTTC